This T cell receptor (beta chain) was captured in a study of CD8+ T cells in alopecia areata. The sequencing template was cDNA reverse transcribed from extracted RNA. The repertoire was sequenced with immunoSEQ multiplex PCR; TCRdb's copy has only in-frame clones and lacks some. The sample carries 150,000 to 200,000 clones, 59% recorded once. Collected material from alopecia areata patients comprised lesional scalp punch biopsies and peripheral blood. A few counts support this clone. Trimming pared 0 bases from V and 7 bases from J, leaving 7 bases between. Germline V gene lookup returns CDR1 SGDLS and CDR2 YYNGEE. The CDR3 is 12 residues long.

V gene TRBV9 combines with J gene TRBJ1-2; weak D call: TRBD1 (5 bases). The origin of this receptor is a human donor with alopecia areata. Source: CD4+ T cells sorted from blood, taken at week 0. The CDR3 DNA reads TGTGCCAGCAGCGTAGCGGGGGGTGGCTACACCTTC. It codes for CASSVAGGGYTF.